Listed below are T cell receptor beta chains from one sample, sequenced in a study of T cells in Graves' hyperthyroidism and ophthalmopathy. TCRdb processed the multiplex PCR reads anew with MiXCR; each CDR3 protein has one entry. In the table there are hundreds of thousands of distinct CDR3 sequences, under 15% of which are singletons. What was sequenced was blood. These receptors were taken from a woman aged 35 to 49 with Graves' ophthalmopathy. Both conserved end residues are part of each CDR3. The D gene is left open where the match is weak. The size entry is marked missing in some rows and otherwise reads once, few, many or a size class.

cdr3_nt,cdr3_aa,v_call,d_call,j_call,clone_size
TGTGCCTGGACTAGGACGCTTGGATACGAGCAGTACTTC,CAWTRTLGYEQYF,TRBV30,.,TRBJ2-7,many
TGTGCCAGCAGTTACCGGGACCGCGATCAGCCCCAGCATTTT,CASSYRDRDQPQHF,TRBV6-5,.,TRBJ1-5,many
TGTGCCAGCTCACCATTCCCCCGGGACAGGGACGAGCAGTACTTC,CASSPFPRDRDEQYF,TRBV18,TRBD1,TRBJ2-7,few
TGTGCCAGCAGTCCGCGGGAGCAGAAAGCTTTCTTT,CASSPREQKAFF,TRBV6-5,.,TRBJ1-1,many
TGCGCCAGCAGGCAGCGGGAGGAGAGCTCCTACGAGCAGTACTTC,CASRQREESSYEQYF,TRBV5-1,TRBD2,TRBJ2-7,many
TGCGCCAGCAGTGAGTCGAGAGGCAGGGGTAGTGATGGGGCCAACGTCCTGACTTTC,CASSESRGRGSDGANVLTF,TRBV10-2,.,TRBJ2-6,few
TGCGCCAGCAGCTTGGCTTGGGGTCAAGAGACCCAGTACTTC,CASSLAWGQETQYF,TRBV5-1,.,TRBJ2-5,many
TGCGCCAGCAGCTCCCGGGGACGCGGCTATGGCTACACCTTC,CASSSRGRGYGYTF,TRBV5-1,.,TRBJ1-2,many
TGTGCCATCAGACTGACAGGGGGCTACGAGCAGTACTTC,CAIRLTGGYEQYF,TRBV10-3,TRBD1,TRBJ2-7,many
TGTGCCAGCAGTTCCTTCCTAGCCGCAACCTACGAGCAGTACTTC,CASSSFLAATYEQYF,TRBV6-2/TRBV6-3,.,TRBJ2-7,many
TGTGCCAGCAGTCCAACGGTAGGGGAGACCCAGTACTTC,CASSPTVGETQYF,TRBV28,.,TRBJ2-5,.
TGTGCCAGTAGTAACGTGGGGGATCGGGAGACCCAGTACTTC,CASSNVGDRETQYF,TRBV19,.,TRBJ2-5,many
TGCAGTGCTAGGAGGCAGGTTGACATGAACACTGAAGCTTTCTTT,CSARRQVDMNTEAFF,TRBV20-1,.,TRBJ1-1,.
TGTGCCAGCAGCAAACTCGGGGGAATGGCAAGCGAGACCCAGTACTTC,CASSKLGGMASETQYF,TRBV7-9,.,TRBJ2-5,many
TGCAGCGTTGAAGATAGGGTCTCCGGAGCGGGCTACACCTTC,CSVEDRVSGAGYTF,TRBV29-1,.,TRBJ1-2,few
TGTGCCAGCAGTTTGAAGGGGGGAGGACAAAGCAATCAGCCCCAGCATTTT,CASSLKGGGQSNQPQHF,TRBV28,.,TRBJ1-5,many
TGTGCCAGCAGTGGACAGGGGGGCACTGAAGCTTTCTTT,CASSGQGGTEAFF,TRBV2,TRBD1,TRBJ1-1,many
TGTGCCAGCAGTGAGATTGAGGTAGCGAAGTACCAAGAGACCCAGTACTTC,CASSEIEVAKYQETQYF,TRBV2,.,TRBJ2-5,few
TGTGCCAGCAGCCGAGGGACTAGCGGGGATACGCAGTATTTT,CASSRGTSGDTQYF,TRBV11-2,TRBD2,TRBJ2-3,few
TGTGCCAGCATTCCCCCGGGGACTAGCGTATTCTCCTACGAGCAGTACTTC,CASIPPGTSVFSYEQYF,TRBV25-1,TRBD2,TRBJ2-7,.
TGTGCCAGCTCACCCCAGAGGGTGGCAAACACTGAAGCTTTCTTT,CASSPQRVANTEAFF,TRBV18,.,TRBJ1-1,few
TGTGCCAGCAGTTTTCTTGCGGGCATAGGAAACACCATATATTTT,CASSFLAGIGNTIYF,TRBV12-3/TRBV12-4,.,TRBJ1-3,few
TGCAGTGCTAGAGATGTCCGGACAGGGTCCTACGAGCAGTACTTC,CSARDVRTGSYEQYF,TRBV20-1,TRBD1,TRBJ2-7,.
TGTGCCAGCAGTTCCCCGACAGGGACACGAGAGACCCAGTACTTC,CASSSPTGTRETQYF,TRBV28,TRBD1,TRBJ2-5,few
TGTGCCAGCAGCTTAGCACTACCCAGGTACACTGAAGCTTTCTTT,CASSLALPRYTEAFF,TRBV7-2,.,TRBJ1-1,.
TGTGCCAGCAGCGAGGGACAGGGATCGAACATTCAGTACTTC,CASSEGQGSNIQYF,TRBV7-9,TRBD1,TRBJ2-4,many
TGTGCCAGCAAGGGGACAGGGGCTACTCCCGGCTACTTC,CASKGTGATPGYF,TRBV27,TRBD1,TRBJ2-5,many
TGTGCCAGCAGTGTAGGGACTAGGGATGGTGAGACCCAGTACTTC,CASSVGTRDGETQYF,TRBV6-2/TRBV6-3,TRBD2,TRBJ2-5,many
TGTGCCAGCAGCACGGACAGGGTTGGTAATCAGCCCCAGCATTTT,CASSTDRVGNQPQHF,TRBV2,TRBD1,TRBJ1-5,.
TGTGCCAGCAGCTCTGGACAAGCCGGGGAGCTGTTTTTT,CASSSGQAGELFF,TRBV7-3,.,TRBJ2-2,many
TGTGCCAGCAGCCCGCTCTTGGGGTACGAGCAGTACTTC,CASSPLLGYEQYF,TRBV6-5,.,TRBJ2-7,many
TGCGCCAGCAGCGCCTTGGGAGCGGGAATGCACGAGCAGTACTTC,CASSALGAGMHEQYF,TRBV4-1,TRBD2,TRBJ2-7,.
TGTGCCACTAAAGAGGGGGGGGACACTGAAGCTTTCTTT,CATKEGGDTEAFF,TRBV28,.,TRBJ1-1,.
TGTGCCAGCAGCCCTAGGCGGCTAGTGGGCGAGCAGTACTTC,CASSPRRLVGEQYF,TRBV7-2,.,TRBJ2-7,many
TGCAGCGTTGAAGGGGTCCGACAGGGAGGGCCCTACGAGCAGTACTTC,CSVEGVRQGGPYEQYF,TRBV29-1,.,TRBJ2-7,many
TGTGCCAGCAGCTTACATCAGGGTGGCAATCAGCCCCAGCATTTT,CASSLHQGGNQPQHF,TRBV7-2,.,TRBJ1-5,many
TGTGCCAGCAGTCATCCGGGACCGCTCTACTATGGCTACACCTTC,CASSHPGPLYYGYTF,TRBV27,.,TRBJ1-2,many
TGTGCCAGCAGTCCGATGGGGGACAGTAAAGCTTTCTTT,CASSPMGDSKAFF,TRBV14,TRBD1,TRBJ1-1,many
TGTGCCACCAGTGATTCGGGGCAGGGAACAGGAGGCTACACCTTC,CATSDSGQGTGGYTF,TRBV24-1,.,TRBJ1-2,many
TGTGCCAGCAGGCGTAACACGGGGCGATGGGATCAGCCCCAGCATTTT,CASRRNTGRWDQPQHF,TRBV12-3/TRBV12-4,.,TRBJ1-5,once
TGCAGCGTGCAAGGACAGGGCCGAGGGGGAACTGAAGCTTTCTTT,CSVQGQGRGGTEAFF,TRBV29-1,TRBD1,TRBJ1-1,.
TGTGCCAGCAGTTTGGTAAGCGGGAGTGTCTACGAGCAGTACTTC,CASSLVSGSVYEQYF,TRBV28,TRBD2,TRBJ2-7,many
TGCACTACTGGAGGCTACGAGCAGTACTTC,CTTGGYEQYF,TRBV20-1,.,TRBJ2-7,many
TGTGCCAGCAGTCGTAGCGGGGGCTATGGCTACACCTTC,CASSRSGGYGYTF,TRBV28,.,TRBJ1-2,medium-sized
TGTGCCAGTAGTCCAGAAGACAGATACCAAGAGACCCAGTACTTC,CASSPEDRYQETQYF,TRBV19,.,TRBJ2-5,.
TGCGCCAGCAGCTTGGGACAGATCCAAGAGACCCAGTACTTC,CASSLGQIQETQYF,TRBV5-1,.,TRBJ2-5,many
TGTGCCAGCAGCGCCCAAGTCGGACGGTCGAGCACTGAAGCTTTCTTT,CASSAQVGRSSTEAFF,TRBV11-2,.,TRBJ1-1,.
TGTGCCAGCAGCTTAAAAGCGAGGGAGACCCAGTACTTC,CASSLKARETQYF,TRBV7-3,.,TRBJ2-5,many
TGCGCCAGCAGCCTCGGGACAGGGAGAGGCTACACCTTC,CASSLGTGRGYTF,TRBV5-1,TRBD1,TRBJ1-2,many
TGTGCCAGCAGAGACGGACGGATAGGCACGCAGTATTTT,CASRDGRIGTQYF,TRBV6-1,.,TRBJ2-3,many
TGTGCCAGCAGTTACGTCGGTAGACTAGCGGGAGTCGGAGAGCAGTACTTC,CASSYVGRLAGVGEQYF,TRBV6-2/TRBV6-3,TRBD2,TRBJ2-7,few
TGTGCCAGCAGTTTATCGCCAGGGGAGATTACGTCTGGGGCCAACGTCCTGACTTTC,CASSLSPGEITSGANVLTF,TRBV27,.,TRBJ2-6,many
TGCAGCGGTGAGACAGGGACCGGGGAGCTGTTTTTT,CSGETGTGELFF,TRBV29-1,TRBD1,TRBJ2-2,many
TGTGCCAGCAGCTTTGGTCTAGCGGGTTCCTACGAGCAGTACTTC,CASSFGLAGSYEQYF,TRBV11-2,TRBD2,TRBJ2-7,many
TGTGCCAGCAGTACGGACAGGGGACGCACTGAAGCTTTCTTT,CASSTDRGRTEAFF,TRBV6-5,TRBD1,TRBJ1-1,many
TGTGCCAGTAGTATGAGCACGGGGACTCTCTCTGGAAACACCATATATTTT,CASSMSTGTLSGNTIYF,TRBV19,.,TRBJ1-3,.
TGTGCCAGCAGTTACTCGACGGCAGGGTCAGGTGAAGCTTTCTTT,CASSYSTAGSGEAFF,TRBV6-2/TRBV6-3,.,TRBJ1-1,many
TGTGCCAGCAGTCTGTATGAATCCGAAAACATTCAGTACTTC,CASSLYESENIQYF,TRBV6-2/TRBV6-3,.,TRBJ2-4,many